The 27 T cell receptor beta chains below come from one sample, sequenced in a study of cytomegalovirus exposure and HLA in healthy donors. In the PCR, 60 Vbeta and 13 Jbeta primers were used. Measured with immunoSEQ multiplex PCR; TCRdb has only the in-frame clones, and not every one. The table shows fewer than 200,000 clones, with approximately 80% occurring only once. The specimen sequenced was PBMCs. Receptor source: a female donor in good health and CMV-seronegative.

The rearrangement links TRBV7-9 to TRBJ1-1; D ambiguous. V shed 5 bases and J shed 0 bases, with 7 bases lying between them. The CDR3 runs 13 residues. CDR1 and CDR2 from the germline V gene are SEHNR and FQNEAQ (reference sequence). CDR3 bases: TGTGCCAGCAGCCGCGTCCTGAACACTGAAGCTTTCTTT. Protein sequence: CASSRVLNTEAFF.

The chain uses TRBV7-9 and TRBJ2-3; 11 positions match TRBD2. There are 15 residues in the CDR3. CDR1 SEHNR and CDR2 FQNEAQ come from the germline V gene (reference sequence). Trimming took 5 bases from V and 5 from J; bases not matched to a gene: 6. The CDR3 is CASSNSGGAGDTQYF. CDR3 bases: TGTGCCAGCAGCAATAGCGGGGGGGCCGGAGATACGCAGTATTTT.

For the CDR3, the DNA is TGTGCCTGGAACCCTAGCGGAAACACCGGGGAGCTGTTTTTT. Translated, it gives CAWNPSGNTGELFF. The chain has TRBV30 and TRBJ2-2; 7 positions agree with TRBD2. Germline trimming cut 4 bases from V and 2 bases from J; bases unmatched to any gene: 4. Germline CDR1 reads GTSNPN; CDR2 reads SVGIG (reference sequence). The CDR3 is 14 amino acids.

The chain joins TRBV27 to TRBJ1-5, with TRBD1 identical over 7 bases. This CDR3 comprises 17 residues. Losses at the gene ends were 5 bases for V and 0 bases for J; bases not matched to a gene: 10. Germline CDR1 is MNHEY and CDR2 is SMNVEV (reference sequence). CDR3 in DNA: TGTGCCAGCAGTCCCTGGGGACAGCTCCATAGCAATCAGCCCCAGCATTTT. This translates into CASSPWGQLHSNQPQHF.

The chain joins TRBV7-2 to TRBJ2-7, with D possibly TRBD1 on 5 matching bases. Germline assignment: CDR1 SGHTA and CDR2 FQGNSA. Trimming took 5 bases from V and 6 from J, leaving 14 bases between them. CDR3 size: 13 residues. The CDR3 sequence: CASSPIKGREQYF. CDR3 DNA sequence: TGTGCCAGCAGCCCTATAAAGGGGCGCGAGCAGTACTTC.

V usage is TRBV7-9 and J usage is TRBJ2-2; no clear D. The CDR3 extends over 15 amino acids. Germline V gene lookup returns CDR1 SEHNR and CDR2 FQNEAQ (reference sequence). V gave up 0 bases and J gave up 1 base, with 6 bases separating them. CDR3 nucleotide sequence: TGTGCCAGCAGCTTAGCGCGGCTGAACACCGGGGAGCTGTTTTTT. This codes for CASSLARLNTGELFF.

The rearrangement joins TRBV7-8 to TRBJ2-1; D remains unclear. This CDR3 has 18 residues. With 8 bases removed from V and 0 bases from J, the gap between germline ends came to 23 bases. Germline CDR1 is SGHVS and CDR2 is FQNEAQ. CDR3 in DNA: TGTGCCAGCGGAGCCGAAGACGGCCATCTGAGCTCCTACAATGAGCAGTTCTTC. It yields the protein CASGAEDGHLSSYNEQFF.

This clone was counted a single time. This chain joins TRBV30 and TRBJ1-1; D unresolved. Trimming removed 2 bases at V and 2 bases at J, with 9 bases between. This CDR3 has 13 residues. CDR1 and CDR2 (germline): GTSNPN, SVGIG (reference sequence). The DNA of the CDR3 is TGTGCCTGGAGTCATGGGCAAAACACTGAAGCTTTCTTT. Translation gives CAWSHGQNTEAFF.

This chain uses TRBV19 with TRBJ2-3; tentatively, D is TRBD1 (5 bases). V was shortened by 6 bases and J by 1 base, with 17 bases between the two germline ends. The CDR3 sequence is 16 residues long. Germline V lookup: CDR1 LNHDA, CDR2 SQIVND (reference sequence). CDR3 residues: CASSRPKGPGTDTQYF. The CDR3 DNA reads as TGTGCCAGTAGCCGACCTAAGGGGCCTGGCACAGATACGCAGTATTTT.

This clone came up once. The chain joins TRBV28 to TRBJ2-6; the D gene is possibly TRBD1 (5 bases). Between the trimmed V and J ends, which lost 3 bases and 0 bases, there was a span of 6 bases. Germline V gives CDR1 MDHEN, CDR2 SYDVKM. This CDR3 spans 15 amino acids. The CDR3 here is CASSLGPSGANVLTF. The CDR3 DNA reads as TGTGCCAGCAGTTTGGGGCCCTCTGGGGCCAACGTCCTGACTTTC.

The rearrangement links TRBV7-2 to TRBJ2-5; 12 bases map to TRBD2. The CDR3 is made up of 18 amino acids. V lost 1 base to trimming and J lost 5 bases; unmatched junction nucleotides: 11. Germline V lookup: CDR1 SGHTA, CDR2 FQGNSA. The CDR3 region is CASSLVPLAGGPSETQYF. The CDR3 DNA reads TGTGCCAGCAGCTTAGTGCCCCTAGCGGGGGGGCCCTCTGAGACCCAGTACTTC.

J is TRBJ2-5 and V is TRBV5-3; 7 bases line up with TRBD1. TRBV5-3 is an ORF, and what it does is uncertain. CDR3 length equals 13 residues. After removal of 0 bases from V and 4 bases from J, the junction contained 0 bases not matched to a gene. CDR3 sequence: CARSLGQGETQYF. The CDR3 DNA follows: TGTGCCAGAAGCTTGGGACAGGGAGAGACCCAGTACTTC.

The chain recombines TRBV2 with TRBJ1-2; tentatively, D is TRBD1 (5 bases). V was cut by 5 bases and J by 1 base, with 14 bases left in between. This CDR3 is 15 amino acids long. The germline V gene encodes CDR1 SNHLY and CDR2 FYNNEI. CDR3 sequence reads: CASSPMGQLNYGYTF. The CDR3 coding sequence is TGTGCCAGCAGTCCGATGGGGCAGCTTAACTATGGCTACACCTTC.

The chain is built from TRBV7-2 and TRBJ1-2; 7 bases match TRBD1. Germline V CDR1 and CDR2: SGHTA, FQGNSA. The CDR3 is 14 residues long. J was trimmed by 7 bases and V by 5 bases; bases with no gene match: 10. For the CDR3, the DNA is TGTGCCAGCAGCGATCGACAGGGACTCCGTGGCTACACCTTC. Translation gives CASSDRQGLRGYTF.

The chain uses TRBV6-1 and TRBJ1-2; a possible D gene is TRBD1 (5 bases). The CDR3 is 13 residues long. Germline V gene lookup returns CDR1 MNHNS and CDR2 SASEGT. The V gene lost 6 bases and the J gene lost 5 bases, with 13 bases spanning the gap. The CDR3 protein is CASRGEGFYGYTF. The CDR3 nucleotides read TGTGCCAGCAGAGGGGAGGGATTTTATGGCTACACCTTC.

The chain couples TRBV6-5 to TRBJ1-1; the D is unclear. The CDR3 extends over 14 amino acids. CDR1 is MNHEY, CDR2 SVGAGI, per germline. V was pared by 0 bases and J by 6 bases, with 11 bases between. For the CDR3, the DNA is TGTGCCAGCAGTTACTCCCCGTCCGGGGCTGAAGCTTTCTTT. It encodes CASSYSPSGAEAFF.

The chain couples TRBV12-2 to TRBJ2-7; TRBD1, as called in the table, went unchecked against the DNA. TRBV12-2 represents a pseudogene. The CDR3 extends over 14 amino acids. CDR3 in amino acids: CASRKRGRTHEQYF. CDR3 in DNA: TGTGCAAGTCGCAAGAGGGGGCGCACCCACGAGCAGTACTTC.

This chain joins TRBV5-5 and TRBJ1-3, with D hard to call. The CDR3 runs 14 residues. V lost 4 bases and J 0 bases, leaving 8 bases between the germline ends. Germline CDR1 is SGHKS and CDR2 is YYEKEE (reference sequence). DNA of the CDR3: TGTGCCAGCAGCCCCATGAGCTCTGGAAACACCATATATTTT. It codes for CASSPMSSGNTIYF.

The rearrangement links TRBV20-1 to TRBJ2-5; no firm D call. Per the germline V gene, CDR1 is DFQATT and CDR2 is SNEGSKA (reference sequence). With 6 bases removed from V and 3 bases from J, the gap between germline ends came to 5 bases. The CDR3 runs 10 residues. The CDR3 is CSAEKETQYF. CDR3 DNA: TGCAGTGCCGAGAAAGAGACCCAGTACTTC.

The chain recombines TRBV5-8 with TRBJ2-5; D call uncertain. Deletions cut 0 bases from V and 5 bases from J, with 5 bases between. The CDR3 runs to 12 residues. The germline V gene encodes CDR1 SGHTS and CDR2 YDEGEE. The CDR3 DNA follows: TGTGCCAGCAGCTTGGCCAGGGAGACCCAGTACTTC. Residues: CASSLARETQYF.

J is TRBJ2-2 and V is TRBV7-9; unclear D gene. Germline V lookup: CDR1 SEHNR, CDR2 FQNEAQ (reference sequence). CDR3 size: 14 residues. Trimming left V 1 base short and J 2 bases short, with 5 bases between. The CDR3 loop is CASSLGLNTGELFF. The DNA for the CDR3 is TGTGCCAGCAGCTTAGGCCTAAACACCGGGGAGCTGTTTTTT.

The chain uses TRBV9 and TRBJ2-2; 7 bases fit TRBD1. CDR3 length: 16 amino acids. V trimming: 0 bases; J trimming: 2 bases; junction bases outside the gene matches: 4. The V gene's germline CDR1 is SGDLS and CDR2 YYNGEE. This CDR3 is CASSVEGDRNTGELFF. The CDR3 DNA reads as TGTGCCAGCAGCGTAGAGGGGGACAGAAACACCGGGGAGCTGTTTTTT.

V is TRBV4-2 and J is TRBJ2-1, with a weak D call TRBD1 (5 bases). V shed 0 bases and J shed 9 bases, with 24 bases lying between them. Germline V lookup: CDR1 LGHNA, CDR2 YNFKEQ. The CDR3 runs 18 residues. DNA of the CDR3: TGTGCCAGCAGCCAAGAAGGAATTCAGGGAAGGCCTTATGGTGAGCAGTTCTTC. This encodes CASSQEGIQGRPYGEQFF.

Note on this clone: One end of the junction is discordant with germline, which a read error may explain. The chain is built from TRBV7-9 and TRBJ2-7; 11 bases fit TRBD1. The CDR3 runs to 16 residues. Germline-derived CDR1 and CDR2 are SEHNR and FQNEAQ (reference sequence). CDR3 loop: CSSSLGRTGGAYEQYF. Here the CDR3 DNA reads TGTTCCAGCAGCCTCGGCCGGACAGGGGGCGCCTACGAGCAGTACTTC.

This clone turned up a few times. This rearrangement joins TRBV19 to TRBJ1-5; 7 nucleotides agree with TRBD1. From germline, CDR1 is LNHDA and CDR2 SQIVND (reference sequence). After removal of 5 bases from V and 3 bases from J, the junction contained 4 bases not matched to a gene. This CDR3 spans 14 amino acids. CDR3 nucleotide sequence: TGTGCCAGTAGTCCAGACAGGGACAATCAGCCCCAGCATTTT. Translated: CASSPDRDNQPQHF.

V usage is TRBV2 and J usage is TRBJ2-1; D is perhaps TRBD1 (6 bases). Germline assignment: CDR1 SNHLY and CDR2 FYNNEI. The ends were cut back, 7 bases at V and 3 bases at J, with 16 bases in the middle. This CDR3 has 15 residues. CDR3 coding DNA: TGTGCCAGCACTACACAGGGTCAGCGCTACAATGAGCAGTTCTTC. Its translation is CASTTQGQRYNEQFF.

This clone was seen once. The chain carries TRBV6-1 and TRBJ2-4, with TRBD1 matching 7 bases. Unmatched junction bases numbered 7, after V lost 4 bases and J lost 7 bases. Germline CDR1 and CDR2: MNHNS and SASEGT. The CDR3 is made up of 14 amino acids. The CDR3 bases are TGTGCCAGCAGTGCACAGGGGAAAGGTAACATTCAGTACTTC. Its translation: CASSAQGKGNIQYF.